Listed here are 2 T cell receptor beta chains from one sample, sequenced in a study of T cells in Graves' hyperthyroidism and ophthalmopathy. Amplification of TCR beta CDR3 regions used RNA as the template. First-round RT-PCR of the TCR CDR3 relied on the HTBI primer set. One entry per CDR3 protein results from TCRdb running MiXCR on the multiplex PCR reads. Of 250,000 to 300,000 distinct CDR3 sequences listed, approximately 14% are singletons. Source material: blood. The receptors here all came from a woman aged 40 to 50 with Graves' hyperthyroidism that later progressed to Graves' ophthalmopathy.

This clonotype has at least ten counts. The V call is TRBV20-1, the J call TRBJ2-1; 14 bases are a match to TRBD2. The trim removed 5 bases at V and 4 bases at J, leaving 10 bases unmatched. The germline V gene encodes CDR1 DFQATT and CDR2 SNEGSKA (reference sequence). The CDR3 runs to 17 residues. CDR3 DNA sequence: TGCAGTGCTCCCGGGACTAGCGGGAGAATATCTTACAATGAGCAGTTCTTC. It codes for CSAPGTSGRISYNEQFF.

With regard to this clonotype: This clone may be a read error of a much larger clone one base away. The chain couples TRBV30 to TRBJ2-2; tentatively, D is TRBD2 (6 bases). With 4 bases removed from V and 10 bases from J, the gap between germline ends came to 10 bases. The CDR3 spans 11 residues. Looked up from germline, CDR1 is GTSNPN and CDR2 is SVGIG (reference sequence). The CDR3 sequence is CAWTLREELFF. CDR3 in DNA: TGTGCCTGGACTCTGCGGGAGGAGCTGTTTTTT.